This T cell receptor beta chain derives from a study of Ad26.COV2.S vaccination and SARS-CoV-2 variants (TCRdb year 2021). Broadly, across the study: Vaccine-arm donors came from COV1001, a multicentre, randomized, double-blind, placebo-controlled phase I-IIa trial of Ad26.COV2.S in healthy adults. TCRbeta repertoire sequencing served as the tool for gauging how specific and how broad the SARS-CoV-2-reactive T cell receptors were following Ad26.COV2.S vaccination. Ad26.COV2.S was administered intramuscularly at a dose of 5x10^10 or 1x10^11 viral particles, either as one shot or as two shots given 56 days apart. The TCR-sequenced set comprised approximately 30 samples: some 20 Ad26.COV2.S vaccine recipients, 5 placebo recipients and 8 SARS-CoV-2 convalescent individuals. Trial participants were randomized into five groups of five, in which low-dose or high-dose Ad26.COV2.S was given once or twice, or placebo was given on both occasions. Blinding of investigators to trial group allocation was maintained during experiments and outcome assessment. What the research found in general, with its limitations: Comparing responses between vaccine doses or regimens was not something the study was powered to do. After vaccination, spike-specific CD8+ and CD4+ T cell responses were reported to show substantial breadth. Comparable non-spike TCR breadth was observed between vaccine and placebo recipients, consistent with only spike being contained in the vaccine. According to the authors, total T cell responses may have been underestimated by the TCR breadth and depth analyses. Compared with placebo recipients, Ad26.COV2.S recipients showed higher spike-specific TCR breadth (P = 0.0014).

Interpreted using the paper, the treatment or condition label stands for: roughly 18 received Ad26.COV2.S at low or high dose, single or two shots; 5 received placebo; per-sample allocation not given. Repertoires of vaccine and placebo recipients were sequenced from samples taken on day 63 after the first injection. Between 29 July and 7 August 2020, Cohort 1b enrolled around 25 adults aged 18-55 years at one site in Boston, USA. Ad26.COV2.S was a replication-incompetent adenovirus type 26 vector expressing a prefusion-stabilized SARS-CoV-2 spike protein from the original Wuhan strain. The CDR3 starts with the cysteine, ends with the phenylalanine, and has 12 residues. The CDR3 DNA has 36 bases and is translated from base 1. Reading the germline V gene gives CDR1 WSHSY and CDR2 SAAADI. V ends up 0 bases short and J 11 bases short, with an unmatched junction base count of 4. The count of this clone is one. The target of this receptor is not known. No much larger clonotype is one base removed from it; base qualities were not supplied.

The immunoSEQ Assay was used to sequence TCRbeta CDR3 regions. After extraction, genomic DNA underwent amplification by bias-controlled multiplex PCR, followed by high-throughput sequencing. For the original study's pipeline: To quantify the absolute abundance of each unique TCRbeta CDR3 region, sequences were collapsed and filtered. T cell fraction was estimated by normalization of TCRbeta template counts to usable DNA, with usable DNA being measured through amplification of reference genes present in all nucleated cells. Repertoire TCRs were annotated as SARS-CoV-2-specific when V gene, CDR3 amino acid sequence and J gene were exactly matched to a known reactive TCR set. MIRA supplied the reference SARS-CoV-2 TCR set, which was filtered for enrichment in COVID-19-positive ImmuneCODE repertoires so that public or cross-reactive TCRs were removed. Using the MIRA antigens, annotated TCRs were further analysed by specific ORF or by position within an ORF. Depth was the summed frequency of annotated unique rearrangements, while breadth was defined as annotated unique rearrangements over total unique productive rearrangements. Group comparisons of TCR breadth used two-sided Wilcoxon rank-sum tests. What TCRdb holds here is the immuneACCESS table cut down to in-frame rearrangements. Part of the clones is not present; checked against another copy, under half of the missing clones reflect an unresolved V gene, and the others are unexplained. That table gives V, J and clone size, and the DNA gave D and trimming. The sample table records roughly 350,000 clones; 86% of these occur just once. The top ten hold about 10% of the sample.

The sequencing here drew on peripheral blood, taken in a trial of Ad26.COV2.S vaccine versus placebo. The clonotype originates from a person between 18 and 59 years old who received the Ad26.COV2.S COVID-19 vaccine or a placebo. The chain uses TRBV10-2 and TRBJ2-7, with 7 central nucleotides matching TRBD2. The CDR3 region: CASSESRGREYF. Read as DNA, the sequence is TGCGCCAGCAGTGAGTCGAGAGGGAGGGAGTACTTC.